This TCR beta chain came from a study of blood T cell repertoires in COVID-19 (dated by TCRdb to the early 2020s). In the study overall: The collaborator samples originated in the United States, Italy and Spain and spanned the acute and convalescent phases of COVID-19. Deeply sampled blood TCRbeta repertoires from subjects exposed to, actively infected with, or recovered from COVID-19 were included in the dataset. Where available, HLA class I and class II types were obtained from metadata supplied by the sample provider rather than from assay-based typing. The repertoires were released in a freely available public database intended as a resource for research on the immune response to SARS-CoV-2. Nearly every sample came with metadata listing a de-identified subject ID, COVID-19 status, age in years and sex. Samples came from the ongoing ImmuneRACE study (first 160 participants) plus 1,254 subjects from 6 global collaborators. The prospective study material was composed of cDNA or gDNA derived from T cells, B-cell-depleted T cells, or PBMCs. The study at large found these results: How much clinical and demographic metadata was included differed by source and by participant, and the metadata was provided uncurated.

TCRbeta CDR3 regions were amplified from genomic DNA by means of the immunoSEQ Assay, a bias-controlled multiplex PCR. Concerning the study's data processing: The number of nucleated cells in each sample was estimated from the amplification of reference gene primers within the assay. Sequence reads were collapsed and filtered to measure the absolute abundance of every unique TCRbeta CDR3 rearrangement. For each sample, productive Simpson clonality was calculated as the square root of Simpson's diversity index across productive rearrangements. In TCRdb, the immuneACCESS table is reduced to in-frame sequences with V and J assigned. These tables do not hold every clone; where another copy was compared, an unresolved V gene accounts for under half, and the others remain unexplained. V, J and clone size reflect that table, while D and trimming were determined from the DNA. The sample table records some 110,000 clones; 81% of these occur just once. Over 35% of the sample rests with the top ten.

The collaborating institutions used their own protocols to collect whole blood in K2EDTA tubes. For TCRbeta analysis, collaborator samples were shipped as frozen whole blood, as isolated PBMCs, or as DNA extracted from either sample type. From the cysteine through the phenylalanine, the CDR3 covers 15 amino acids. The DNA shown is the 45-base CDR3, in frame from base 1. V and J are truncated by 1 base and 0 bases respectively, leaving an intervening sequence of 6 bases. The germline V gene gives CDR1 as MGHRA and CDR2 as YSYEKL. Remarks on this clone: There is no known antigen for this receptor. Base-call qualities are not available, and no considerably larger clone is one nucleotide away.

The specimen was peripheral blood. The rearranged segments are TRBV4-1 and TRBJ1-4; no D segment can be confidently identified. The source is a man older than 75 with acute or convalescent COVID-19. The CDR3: CASSQAATTNEKLFF. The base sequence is TGCGCCAGCAGCCAAGCAGCGACAACTAATGAAAAACTGTTTTTT.